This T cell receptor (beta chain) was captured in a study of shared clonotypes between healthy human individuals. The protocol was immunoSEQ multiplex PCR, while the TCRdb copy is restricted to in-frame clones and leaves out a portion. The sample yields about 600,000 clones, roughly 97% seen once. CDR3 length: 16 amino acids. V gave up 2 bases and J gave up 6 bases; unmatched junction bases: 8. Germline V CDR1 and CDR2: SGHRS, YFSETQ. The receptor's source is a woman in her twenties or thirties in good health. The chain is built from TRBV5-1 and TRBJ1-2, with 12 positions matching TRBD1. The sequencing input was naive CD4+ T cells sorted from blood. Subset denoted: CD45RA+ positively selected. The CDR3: CASSLTPGQGADGYTF. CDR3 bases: TGCGCCAGCAGCTTAACTCCGGGACAGGGGGCGGATGGCTACACCTTC. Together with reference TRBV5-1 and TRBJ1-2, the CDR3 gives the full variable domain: KAGVTQTPRYLIKTRGQQVTLSCSPISGHRSVSWYQQTPGQGLQFLFEYFSETQRNKGNFPGRFSGRQFSNSRSEMNVSTLELGDSALYLCASSLTPGQGADGYTFGSGTRLTVV.